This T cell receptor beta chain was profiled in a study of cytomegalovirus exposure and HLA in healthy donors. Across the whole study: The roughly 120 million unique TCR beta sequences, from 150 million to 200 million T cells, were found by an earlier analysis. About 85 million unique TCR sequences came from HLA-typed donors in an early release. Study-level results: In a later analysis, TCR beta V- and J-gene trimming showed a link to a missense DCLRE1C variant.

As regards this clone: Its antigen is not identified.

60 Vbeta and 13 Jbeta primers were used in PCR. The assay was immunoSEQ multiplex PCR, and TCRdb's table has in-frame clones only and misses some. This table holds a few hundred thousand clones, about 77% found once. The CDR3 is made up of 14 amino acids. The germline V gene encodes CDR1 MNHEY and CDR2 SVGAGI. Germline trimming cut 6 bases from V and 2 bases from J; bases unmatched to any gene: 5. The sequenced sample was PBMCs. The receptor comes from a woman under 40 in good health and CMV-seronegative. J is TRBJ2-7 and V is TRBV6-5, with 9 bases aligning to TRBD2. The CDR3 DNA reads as TGTGCCAGCAGACCAGCGGGAGGCCCCTACGAGCAGTACTTC. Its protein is CASRPAGGPYEQYF.